The 32 T cell receptor beta chains below were found in one sample sequenced in a study of PD-1 blockade in classical Hodgkin lymphoma. The data were produced by immunoSEQ multiplex PCR, yet TCRdb's version contains in-frame clones alone and is incomplete. The table lists about 94,000 clones, 80% to 90% of them singletons. Every patient was affected by relapse after autologous stem cell transplantation, while exposure to brentuximab vedotin was not uniform. This sample comprised peripheral blood mononuclear cells (PBMCs), obtained before the second cycle of nivolumab. All receptors come from a human donor with classical Hodgkin lymphoma.

This sequence joins TRBV21-1 and TRBJ2-7. TRBV21-1 is noted as a pseudogene. The CDR3 extends over 19 amino acids. In DNA form, the CDR3 reads TGTGCCAGCAGCATCACCGGGACCCGTCCCACTCCCAGCTCCTACGAGCAGTACTTC. It yields the protein CASSITGTRPTPSSYEQYF.

This clone was recorded once. The chain joins TRBV6-1 to TRBJ2-3, with 11 nucleotides matching TRBD2. The germline V gene has CDR1 MNHNS and CDR2 SASEGT. J was trimmed by 2 bases and V by 1 base; bases with no gene match: 8. The CDR3 loop spans 18 amino acids. This CDR3 is CASSEVPLLAGVTDTQYF. The CDR3 DNA sequence: TGTGCCAGCAGTGAAGTTCCATTACTAGCGGGGGTCACAGATACGCAGTATTTT.

This rearrangement joins TRBV6-5 to TRBJ2-3, with D maybe TRBD2 (6 bases). This CDR3 has 15 amino acids. The V end was cut by 0 bases, the J end by 6 bases, with 13 bases between. Germline CDR1 and CDR2: MNHEY and SVGAGI. The CDR3 sequence: CASSYSTPSVDTQYF. For the CDR3, the DNA is TGTGCCAGCAGTTACTCAACCCCTAGCGTTGATACGCAGTATTTT.

The CDR3 spells CASSPRQGARQPQHF. Written as DNA, the CDR3 is TGTGCCAGCAGCCCCCGACAGGGGGCGCGACAGCCCCAGCATTTT. The chain uses TRBV7-2 and TRBJ1-5; 10 nucleotides match TRBD1. The germline gives CDR1 SGHTA, CDR2 FQGNSA. V gave up 5 bases and J gave up 7 bases; unmatched junction bases: 8. The CDR3 sequence is 15 residues long.

This clone was seen a handful of times. Germline and junction disagree at one end, which may indicate a read error. The gene calls are TRBV19 and TRBJ1-1; D gene ambiguous. CDR1 and CDR2 (germline): LNHDA, SQIVND (reference sequence). The CDR3 covers 11 residues. CDR3 sequence reads: CASSREHEAFF. CDR3 coding DNA: TGTGCCAGTAGCCGCGAGCACGAAGCTTTTTTT. The full variable domain, its missing parts supplied by reference TRBV19 and TRBJ1-1, is DGGITQSPKYLFRKEGQNVTLSCEQNLNHDAMYWYRQDPGQGLRLIYYSQIVNDFQKGDIAEGYSVSREKKESFPLTVTSAQKNPTAFYLCASSREHEAFFGQGTRLTVV.

This chain uses TRBV5-6 with TRBJ1-2; 9 bases match TRBD1. Germline V gene lookup returns CDR1 SGHDT and CDR2 YYEEEE. The CDR3 consists of 16 residues. V gave up 0 bases and J gave up 4 bases; unmatched junction bases: 7. The CDR3 sequence is CASSLGTGAGAYGYTF. In DNA form, the CDR3 reads TGTGCCAGCAGCTTGGGGACAGGGGCTGGGGCCTATGGCTACACCTTC.

The CDR3 is CASSSGTRQPQHF. In nucleotides, the CDR3 is TGTGCCAGCAGCTCGGGTACGCGGCAGCCCCAGCATTTT. The rearrangement links TRBV11-2 to TRBJ1-5; D remains unclear. There are 13 residues in the CDR3. V was shortened by 4 bases and J by 7 bases, with 11 bases between the two germline ends. CDR1 is SGHAT and CDR2 is FQNNGV in the germline V gene. Combining the CDR3 with reference TRBV11-2 and TRBJ1-5 gives the whole variable domain EAGVAQSPRYKIIEKRQSVAFWCNPISGHATLYWYQQILGQGPKLLIQFQNNGVVDDSQLPKDRFSAERLKGVDSTLKIQPAKLEDSAVYLCASSSGTRQPQHFGDGTRLSIL.

The chain combines TRBV7-8 with TRBJ1-3; D may be TRBD1 (5 bases). The CDR3 runs 15 residues. Trimming left V 3 bases short and J 1 base short, with 10 bases between. Germline CDR1 and CDR2: SGHVS and FQNEAQ. The CDR3 bases are TGTGCCAGCAGCTTCGCCAGGGTATCTGGAAACACCATATATTTT. Translating gives CASSFARVSGNTIYF. Full variable domain (rest looked up from reference TRBV7-8 and TRBJ1-3): GAGVSQSPRYKVAKRGQDVALRCDPISGHVSLFWYQQALGQGPEFLTYFQNEAQLDKSGLPSDRFFAERPEGSVSTLKIQRTQQEDSAVYLCASSFARVSGNTIYFGEGSWLTVV.

The V call is TRBV6-5, the J call TRBJ1-1; the D gene is possibly TRBD1 (6 bases). CDR3 size: 14 residues. V dropped 1 base and J dropped 3 bases, with 9 bases sitting between them. Germline V gives CDR1 MNHEY, CDR2 SVGAGI. The CDR3 region is CASSYYGGHTEAFF. The DNA for the CDR3 is TGTGCCAGCAGTTACTATGGGGGGCACACTGAAGCTTTCTTT.

This chain uses TRBV7-2 with TRBJ2-7, with D hard to call. The CDR3 is made up of 13 amino acids. Germline CDR1 SGHTA, CDR2 FQGNSA. V was shortened by 7 bases and J by 2 bases, with 12 bases between the two germline ends. The CDR3: CASTPADTYEQYF. The DNA for the CDR3 is TGTGCCAGCACCCCGGCTGACACCTACGAGCAGTACTTC.

The J gene is TRBJ2-1, the V gene TRBV4-1, with D possibly matching TRBD2 (6 bases). Germline V gene sequence: CDR1 MGHRA, CDR2 YSYEKL. The CDR3 loop spans 14 amino acids. The ends were cut back, 3 bases at V and 7 bases at J, with 13 bases in the middle. The CDR3 region is CASSHTSSGNEQFF. The CDR3 bases are TGCGCCAGCAGCCATACTAGCTCGGGGAATGAGCAGTTCTTC.

The chain joins TRBV27 to TRBJ2-7, with 8 bases fitting TRBD1. Germline lookup yields CDR1 MNHEY and CDR2 SMNVEV (reference sequence). This CDR3 has 17 residues. Trimming at V came to 0 bases and at J to 0 bases, leaving 7 bases not matched to a gene. The CDR3 loop is CASSLSAQGADSYEQYF. The CDR3 region has the DNA TGTGCCAGCAGTTTATCGGCCCAGGGGGCTGACTCCTACGAGCAGTACTTC.

The chain uses TRBV7-8 and TRBJ2-7; D uncertain. The CDR3 contains 13 residues. The germline V and J ends were trimmed by 1 base and 2 bases, with 6 bases remaining between them. Per germline, CDR1 SGHVS and CDR2 FQNEAQ. The CDR3 spells CASSLVGPYEQYF. In DNA, the CDR3 is TGTGCCAGCAGCTTAGTAGGCCCCTACGAGCAGTACTTC. Using reference TRBV7-8 and TRBJ2-7 for the parts outside the CDR3, the full variable domain is GAGVSQSPRYKVAKRGQDVALRCDPISGHVSLFWYQQALGQGPEFLTYFQNEAQLDKSGLPSDRFFAERPEGSVSTLKIQRTQQEDSAVYLCASSLVGPYEQYFGPGTRLTVT.

The chain links TRBV4-1 to TRBJ2-7, with D uncertain. Germline CDR1 and CDR2: MGHRA and YSYEKL. Trimming left V 0 bases short and J 3 bases short, with 6 bases between. CDR3 size: 13 residues. In DNA, the CDR3 is TGCGCCAGCAGCCAAGATCATGGCTACGAGCAGTACTTC. Its translation is CASSQDHGYEQYF.

This clone was found once. Other DNA sequences in the same sample also yield this CDR3. The chain combines TRBV2 with TRBJ2-3, with D unresolved. The CDR3 runs 12 residues. V was clipped by 4 bases and J by 1 base, with 3 bases between them. Germline CDR1 reads SNHLY; CDR2 reads FYNNEI. The CDR3 sequence is CASSGGTDTQYF. In DNA, the CDR3 is TGTGCCAGCAGTGGGGGCACAGATACGCAGTATTTT.

The V and J genes are TRBV19 and TRBJ2-1; 8 nucleotides line up with TRBD2. Trimming took 3 bases from V and 7 from J; bases not matched to a gene: 8. The CDR3 is 15 residues long. Germline CDR1 is LNHDA and CDR2 is SQIVND (reference sequence). This chain's CDR3 is CASSIGGGVGNEQFF. The CDR3 nucleotides read TGTGCCAGTAGTATCGGGGGGGGAGTCGGTAATGAGCAGTTCTTC.

The rearrangement joins TRBV28 to TRBJ1-5; D ambiguous. CDR1 and CDR2 from the germline V gene are MDHEN and SYDVKM. The ends were cut back, 4 bases at V and 5 bases at J, with 12 bases in the middle. The CDR3 loop spans 14 amino acids. The CDR3 DNA follows: TGTGCCAGCAGTTATAGGACGGGAGATCAGCCCCAGCATTTT. Translated, it gives CASSYRTGDQPQHF.

The chain recombines TRBV2 with TRBJ2-7, with no clear D. The V end was cut by 3 bases, the J end by 3 bases, with 9 bases between. The V gene's germline CDR1 is SNHLY and CDR2 FYNNEI. The CDR3 is 13 residues long. CDR3 protein: CASSEADYYEQYF. The CDR3 DNA is TGTGCCAGCAGTGAGGCGGATTACTACGAGCAGTACTTC.

The V and J genes are TRBV7-6 and TRBJ2-2; tentatively, D is TRBD2 (6 bases). The germline gives CDR1 SGHVS, CDR2 FNYEAQ. V was clipped by 1 base and J by 7 bases, with 19 bases between them. The CDR3 has 17 amino acids. CDR3 sequence reads: CASSLEHEGRSGGELFF. The CDR3 DNA reads as TGTGCCAGCAGCTTAGAGCATGAGGGGAGGTCTGGCGGGGAGCTGTTTTTT.

The chain is built from TRBV25-1 and TRBJ1-2; D not certain. The germline CDR1 and CDR2 sequences are MGHDK and SYGVNS. The CDR3 runs to 15 residues. With 5 bases removed from V and 4 bases from J, the gap between germline ends came to 17 bases. The CDR3 is CASSFKLGKTYGYTF. The CDR3 DNA sequence: TGTGCCAGCAGTTTTAAACTGGGAAAGACCTATGGCTACACCTTC.

The chain joins TRBV9 to TRBJ1-3; tentatively, D is TRBD1 (5 bases). The germline CDR1 and CDR2 sequences are SGDLS and YYNGEE. The CDR3 has 14 residues. Trimming shortened V by 3 bases and J by 2 bases, and 9 bases separated the two germline ends. The CDR3 loop is CASSAPGAGNTIYF. Here the CDR3 DNA reads TGTGCCAGCAGCGCCCCGGGGGCTGGAAACACCATATATTTT.

This sequence joins TRBV9 and TRBJ2-3, with unresolved D. The CDR3 has 15 residues. CDR1 and CDR2 (germline): SGDLS, YYNGEE. The ends were cut back, 0 bases at V and 2 bases at J, with 10 bases in the middle. The CDR3 loop reads CASSVVSRTTDTQYF. For the CDR3, the DNA is TGTGCCAGCAGCGTAGTCTCGCGCACCACAGATACGCAGTATTTT.

The chain is built from TRBV7-6 and TRBJ1-1; 7 bases agree with TRBD1. V was clipped by 2 bases and J by 2 bases; unmatched bases: 5. The CDR3 runs to 15 residues. Germline V CDR1 and CDR2: SGHVS, FNYEAQ. In DNA form, the CDR3 reads TGTGCCAGCAGCTTACGGGGGACAGCAAACACTGAAGCTTTCTTT. This encodes CASSLRGTANTEAFF.

This clone occurred once. Different DNA sequences within this sample yield the same CDR3. The J gene is TRBJ1-2, the V gene TRBV19; 8 positions agree with TRBD1. Trimming removed 5 bases from V and 4 bases from J; junction bases left unmatched: 6. The CDR3 runs to 14 residues. CDR1 LNHDA and CDR2 SQIVND come from the germline V gene (reference sequence). The CDR3 protein is CASSPNDRGYGYTF. The DNA for the CDR3 is TGTGCCAGTAGTCCGAATGACAGGGGCTATGGCTACACCTTC.

V gene TRBV13 combines with J gene TRBJ2-5, with 8 bases aligning to TRBD2. CDR1 and CDR2 from the germline V gene are PRHDT and FYEKMQ (reference sequence). J was trimmed by 7 bases and V by 5 bases; bases with no gene match: 12. The CDR3 is 15 residues long. CDR3 DNA sequence: TGTGCCAGCAGCAGAGCGGGGGCCCCGGCTCTGACCCAGTACTTC. Translating gives CASSRAGAPALTQYF.

This clone came up once. The rearrangement links TRBV11-2 to TRBJ2-1; 13 positions match TRBD2. J gave up 6 bases and V 5 bases, and 10 bases lay outside the gene matches. Looked up from germline, CDR1 is SGHAT and CDR2 is FQNNGV. This CDR3 has 17 amino acids. CDR3 sequence reads: CASSQGLAGVGGNEQFF. The CDR3 nucleotides are TGTGCCAGCAGCCAAGGACTAGCGGGAGTCGGCGGCAATGAGCAGTTCTTC. Full variable domain (remainder filled in from reference TRBV11-2 and TRBJ2-1): EAGVAQSPRYKIIEKRQSVAFWCNPISGHATLYWYQQILGQGPKLLIQFQNNGVVDDSQLPKDRFSAERLKGVDSTLKIQPAKLEDSAVYLCASSQGLAGVGGNEQFFGPGTRLTVL.

The genes are TRBV28 and TRBJ2-2; D might be TRBD1 or TRBD2, each matching 6 bases. V gave up 6 bases and J gave up 5 bases, with 16 bases separating them. The germline V gene encodes CDR1 MDHEN and CDR2 SYDVKM. This CDR3 spans 15 amino acids. The CDR3 DNA is TGTGCCAGCAGCCCAAGGGGGGCGCGGACCGGGGAGCTGTTTTTT. This codes for CASSPRGARTGELFF. Full variable domain (missing parts from reference TRBV28 and TRBJ2-2): DVKVTQSSRYLVKRTGEKVFLECVQDMDHENMFWYRQDPGLGLRLIYFSYDVKMKEKGDIPEGYSVSREKKERFSLILESASTNQTSMYLCASSPRGARTGELFFGEGSRLTVL.

The chain carries TRBV10-3 and TRBJ2-7; D is perhaps TRBD1 or TRBD2 (5 bases each). Trimming removed 8 bases from V and 1 base from J, with 15 bases in between. The CDR3 consists of 14 residues. Per the germline V gene, CDR1 is ENHRY and CDR2 is SYGVKD. The CDR3 sequence is CAIRDPQSSYEQYF. The CDR3 bases are TGTGCCATCCGGGACCCCCAGAGTTCCTACGAGCAGTACTTC.

This chain uses TRBV14 with TRBJ2-7; 7 bases fit TRBD1. The CDR3 extends over 13 amino acids. Germline trimming cut 4 bases from V and 2 bases from J; bases unmatched to any gene: 2. Germline CDR1 and CDR2: SGHDN and FVKESK. The CDR3 nucleotides read TGTGCCAGCAGCCGAGACAGGGCCTACGAGCAGTACTTC. It is translated as CASSRDRAYEQYF.

The gene calls are TRBV11-1 and TRBJ1-1; 8 bases map to TRBD1. This CDR3 is 15 amino acids long. Germline V lookup: CDR1 SGHAT, CDR2 FQDESV (reference sequence). After removal of 3 bases from V and 2 bases from J, the junction contained 5 bases not matched to a gene. CDR3 protein: CASSFSQGANTEAFF. CDR3 nucleotide sequence: TGTGCCAGCAGCTTTTCCCAGGGGGCTAACACTGAAGCTTTCTTT.

This clone was counted once. The chain carries TRBV6-6 and TRBJ1-5, with 7 bases that match TRBD1. J lost 1 base, V lost 6 bases, and 0 bases had no gene match. This CDR3 spans 13 amino acids. The germline CDR1 and CDR2 sequences are MNHNY and SVGAGI (reference sequence). The CDR3 sequence is CASRGQSNQPQHF. The CDR3 bases are TGTGCCAGCAGGGGACAGAGCAATCAGCCCCAGCATTTT.

The chain has TRBV29-1 and TRBJ1-2; D ambiguous. Trimming took off 3 bases at V and 5 bases at J, with 7 bases between the two ends. The CDR3 totals 11 residues. The germline CDR1 and CDR2 sequences are SQVTM and ANQGSEA. The CDR3 reads CSVEPKYGYTF. The DNA of the CDR3 is TGCAGCGTTGAGCCCAAGTATGGCTACACCTTC.